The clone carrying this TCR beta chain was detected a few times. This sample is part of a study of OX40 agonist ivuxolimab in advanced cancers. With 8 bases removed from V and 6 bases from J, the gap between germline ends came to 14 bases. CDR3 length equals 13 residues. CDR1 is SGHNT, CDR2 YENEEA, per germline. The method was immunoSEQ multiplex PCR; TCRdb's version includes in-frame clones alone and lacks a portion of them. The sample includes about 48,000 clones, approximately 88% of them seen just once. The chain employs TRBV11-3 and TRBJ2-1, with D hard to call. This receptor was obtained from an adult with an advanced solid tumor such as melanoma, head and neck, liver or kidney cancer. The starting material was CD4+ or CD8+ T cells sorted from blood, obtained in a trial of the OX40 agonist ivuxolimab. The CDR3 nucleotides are TGTGCCAGCGAAGGGAATGGGCGCAATGAGCAGTTCTTC. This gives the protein CASEGNGRNEQFF.